The clone carrying this T cell receptor beta chain was seen a few times. Its target is not known. This entry comes from a study of T cells after yellow fever vaccination. General study results and limits: In FACS-sorted repertoires, abundant clonotypes from the bulk population could appear as contaminants. Researchers report a weaker secondary response that nonetheless peaked faster, day 5 versus 15.

One entry per CDR3 protein results from TCRdb running MiXCR on the 5' RACE reads. The sample shows over 250,000 distinct CDR3 sequences, approximately 4% of them seen only once. Germline lookup yields CDR1 MDHEN and CDR2 SYDVKM. The CDR3 length is 19 residues. V was pared by 2 bases and J by 0 bases, with 19 bases between. V gene TRBV28 combines with J gene TRBJ1-4; D is unresolved. The receptor comes from a man in his late teens or twenties who received the YFV17D yellow fever vaccine. Material: PBMCs, obtained 5 days after the yellow fever booster vaccination. The CDR3, as DNA: TGTGCCAGCAGTTTAATCAACGCGTGGTTGTCTGCAACTAATGAAAAACTGTTTTTT. It yields the protein CASSLINAWLSATNEKLFF.